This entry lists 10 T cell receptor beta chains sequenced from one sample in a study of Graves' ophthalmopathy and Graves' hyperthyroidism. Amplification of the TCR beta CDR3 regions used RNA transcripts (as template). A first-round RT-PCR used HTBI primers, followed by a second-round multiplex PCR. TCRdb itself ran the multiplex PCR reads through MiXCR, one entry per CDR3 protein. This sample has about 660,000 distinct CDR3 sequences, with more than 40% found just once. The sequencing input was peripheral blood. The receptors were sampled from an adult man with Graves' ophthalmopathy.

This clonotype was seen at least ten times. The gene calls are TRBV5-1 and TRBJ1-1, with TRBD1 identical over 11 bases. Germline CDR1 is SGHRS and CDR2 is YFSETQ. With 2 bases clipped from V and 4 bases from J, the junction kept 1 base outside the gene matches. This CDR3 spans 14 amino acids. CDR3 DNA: TGCGCCAGCAGCTTTGGGACAGGGGGCACTGAAGCTTTCTTT. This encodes CASSFGTGGTEAFF.

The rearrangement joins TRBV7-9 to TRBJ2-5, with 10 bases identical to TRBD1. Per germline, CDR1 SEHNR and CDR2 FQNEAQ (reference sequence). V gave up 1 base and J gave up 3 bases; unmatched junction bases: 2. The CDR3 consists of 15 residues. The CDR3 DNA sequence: TGTGCCAGCAGCTTAGTAGGGACAGGGGAAGAGACCCAGTACTTC. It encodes CASSLVGTGEETQYF.

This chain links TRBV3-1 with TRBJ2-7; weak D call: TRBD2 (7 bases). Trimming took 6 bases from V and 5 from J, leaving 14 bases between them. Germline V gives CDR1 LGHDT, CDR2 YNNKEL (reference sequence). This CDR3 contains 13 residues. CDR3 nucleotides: TGTGCCAGCAGTCATGGGGGGGCCAACGAGCAGTACTTC. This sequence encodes CASSHGGANEQYF.

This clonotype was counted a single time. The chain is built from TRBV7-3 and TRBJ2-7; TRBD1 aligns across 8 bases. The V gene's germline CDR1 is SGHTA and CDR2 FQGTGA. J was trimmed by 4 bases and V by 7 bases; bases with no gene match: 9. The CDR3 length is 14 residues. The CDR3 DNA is TGTGCCAGCATTGGACAGGGCGTGAGATACGAGCAGTACTTC. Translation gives CASIGQGVRYEQYF.

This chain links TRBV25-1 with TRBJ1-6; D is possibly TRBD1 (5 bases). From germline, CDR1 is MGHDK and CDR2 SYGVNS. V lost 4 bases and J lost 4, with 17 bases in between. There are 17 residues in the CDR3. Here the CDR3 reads CASSAPGRSKYNSPLHF. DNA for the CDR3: TGTGCCAGCAGTGCCCCGGGGCGGAGCAAGTATAATTCACCCCTCCACTTT.

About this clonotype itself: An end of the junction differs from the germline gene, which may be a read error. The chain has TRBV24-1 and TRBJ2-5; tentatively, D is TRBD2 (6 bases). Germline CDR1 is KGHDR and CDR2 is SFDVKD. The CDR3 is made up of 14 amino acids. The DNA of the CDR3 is TGTGCCAGCAGTTTCGCCGGGACTCAAGAGACCCAGTACTTC. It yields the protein CASSFAGTQETQYF.

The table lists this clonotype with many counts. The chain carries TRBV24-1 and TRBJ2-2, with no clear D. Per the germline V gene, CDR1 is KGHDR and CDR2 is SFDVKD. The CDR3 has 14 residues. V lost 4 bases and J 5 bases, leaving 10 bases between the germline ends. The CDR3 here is CATSESLVTGELFF. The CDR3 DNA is TGTGCCACCAGTGAGTCATTAGTGACCGGGGAGCTGTTTTTT.

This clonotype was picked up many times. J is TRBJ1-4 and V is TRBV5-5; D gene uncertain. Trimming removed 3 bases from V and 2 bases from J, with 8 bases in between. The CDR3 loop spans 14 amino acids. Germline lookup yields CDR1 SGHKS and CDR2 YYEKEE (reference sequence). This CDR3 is CASSSRQTNEKLFF. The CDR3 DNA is TGTGCCAGCAGCTCGCGTCAGACTAATGAAAAACTGTTTTTT.

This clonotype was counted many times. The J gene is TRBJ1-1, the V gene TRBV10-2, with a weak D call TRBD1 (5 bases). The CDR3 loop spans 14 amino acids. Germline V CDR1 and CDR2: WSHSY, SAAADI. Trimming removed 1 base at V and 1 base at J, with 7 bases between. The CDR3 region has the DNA TGCGCCAGCAGTGAGTGGGGGGAGAACACTGAAGCTTTCTTT. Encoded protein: CASSEWGENTEAFF.

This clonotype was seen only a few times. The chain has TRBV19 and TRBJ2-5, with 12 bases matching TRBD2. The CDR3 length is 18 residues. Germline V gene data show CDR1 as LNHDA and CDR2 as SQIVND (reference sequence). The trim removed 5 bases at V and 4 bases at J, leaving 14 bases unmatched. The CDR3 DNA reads TGTGCCAGTAGTCGTTCCGGGACTAGCGGGTCGTTTGGAGAGACCCAGTACTTC. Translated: CASSRSGTSGSFGETQYF.